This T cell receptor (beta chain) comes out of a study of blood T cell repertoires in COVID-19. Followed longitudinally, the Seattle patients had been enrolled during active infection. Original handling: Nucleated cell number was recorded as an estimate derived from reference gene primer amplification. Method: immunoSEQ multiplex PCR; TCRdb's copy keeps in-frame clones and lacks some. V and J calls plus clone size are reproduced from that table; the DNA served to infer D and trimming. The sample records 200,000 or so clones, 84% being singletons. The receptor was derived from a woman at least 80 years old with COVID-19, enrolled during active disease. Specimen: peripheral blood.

CDR3 amino acids: CATGSLATNEKLFF. CDR3 nucleotide sequence: TGTGCCACTGGTTCGTTAGCAACTAATGAAAAACTGTTTTTT. The chain joins TRBV19 to TRBJ1-4; D is ambiguous. Trimming left V 10 bases short and J 0 bases short, with 12 bases between. The germline V gene encodes CDR1 LNHDA and CDR2 SQIVND (reference sequence). The CDR3 extends over 14 amino acids.